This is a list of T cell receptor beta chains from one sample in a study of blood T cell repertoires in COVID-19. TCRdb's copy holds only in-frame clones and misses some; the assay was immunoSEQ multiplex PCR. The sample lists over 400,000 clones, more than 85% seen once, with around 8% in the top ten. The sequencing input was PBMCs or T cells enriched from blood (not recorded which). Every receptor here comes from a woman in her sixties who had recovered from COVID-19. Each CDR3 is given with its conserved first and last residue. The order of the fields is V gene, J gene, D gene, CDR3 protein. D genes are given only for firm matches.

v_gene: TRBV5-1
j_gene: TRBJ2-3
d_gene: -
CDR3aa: CASSLAGGPNTDTQYF

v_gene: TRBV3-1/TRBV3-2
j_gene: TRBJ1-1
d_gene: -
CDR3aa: CASSLDAVSSTEAFF

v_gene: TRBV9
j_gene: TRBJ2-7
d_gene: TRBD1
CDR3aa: CASSVGTGNHEQYF

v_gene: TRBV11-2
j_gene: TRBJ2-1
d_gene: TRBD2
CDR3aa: CASSPRLANRGSPYNEQFF

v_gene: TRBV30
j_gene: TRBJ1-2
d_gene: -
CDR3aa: CAWSHPRTGYTF

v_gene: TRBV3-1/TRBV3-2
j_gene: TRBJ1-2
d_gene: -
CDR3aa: CASSQGTVSGYTF

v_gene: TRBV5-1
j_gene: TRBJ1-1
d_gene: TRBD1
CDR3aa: CASSITGEVVNTEAFF

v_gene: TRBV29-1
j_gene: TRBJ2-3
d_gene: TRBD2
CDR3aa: CSVNGLAGADTQYF

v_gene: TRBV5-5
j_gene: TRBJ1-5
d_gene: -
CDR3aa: CASSFLPGGVDQPQHF

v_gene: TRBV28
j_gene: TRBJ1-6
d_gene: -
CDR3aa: CARTTIGRSPLHF

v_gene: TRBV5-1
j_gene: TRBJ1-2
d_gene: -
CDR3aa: CASSLFRGAGVFGYTF

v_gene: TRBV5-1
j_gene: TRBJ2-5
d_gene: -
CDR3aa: CASSGAKETQYF

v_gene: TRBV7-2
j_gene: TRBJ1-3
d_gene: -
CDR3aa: CASSLVQGGNTIYF

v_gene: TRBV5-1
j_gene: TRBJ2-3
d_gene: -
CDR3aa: CASSLQDTQYF

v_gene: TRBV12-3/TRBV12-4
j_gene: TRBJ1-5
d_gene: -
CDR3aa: CASSLDSNQPQHF

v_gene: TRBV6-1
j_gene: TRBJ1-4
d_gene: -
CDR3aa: CASSEAGFNEKLFF

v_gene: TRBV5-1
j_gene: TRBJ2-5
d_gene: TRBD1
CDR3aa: CASSGGQGGETQYF

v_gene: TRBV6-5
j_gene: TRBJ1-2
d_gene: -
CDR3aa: CVTPTMALNYGYTF

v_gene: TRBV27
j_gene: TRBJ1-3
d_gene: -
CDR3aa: CASRFNSLGNTIYF

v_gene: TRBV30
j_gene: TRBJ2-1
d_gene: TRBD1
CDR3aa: CAWAGQGYNEQFF

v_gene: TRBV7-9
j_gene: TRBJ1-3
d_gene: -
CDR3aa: CASSSYRALSGNTIYF

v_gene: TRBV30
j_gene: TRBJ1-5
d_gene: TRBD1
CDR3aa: CAWSRGGTGGQPQHF

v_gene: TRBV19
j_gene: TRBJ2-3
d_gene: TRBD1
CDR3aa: CASSTERDRYTDTQYF

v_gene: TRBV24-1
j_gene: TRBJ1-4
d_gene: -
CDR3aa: CATSEGRGLRNEKLFF

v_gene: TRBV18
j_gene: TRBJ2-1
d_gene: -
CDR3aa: CASSPQSGFGSYNEQFF

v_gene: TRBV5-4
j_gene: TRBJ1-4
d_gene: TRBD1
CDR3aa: CASSTMTGSNEKLFF

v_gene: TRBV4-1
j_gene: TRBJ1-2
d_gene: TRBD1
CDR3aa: CASSQRQGADDGYTF

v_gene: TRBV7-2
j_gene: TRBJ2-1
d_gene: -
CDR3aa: CASSLVGTGSYNEQFF